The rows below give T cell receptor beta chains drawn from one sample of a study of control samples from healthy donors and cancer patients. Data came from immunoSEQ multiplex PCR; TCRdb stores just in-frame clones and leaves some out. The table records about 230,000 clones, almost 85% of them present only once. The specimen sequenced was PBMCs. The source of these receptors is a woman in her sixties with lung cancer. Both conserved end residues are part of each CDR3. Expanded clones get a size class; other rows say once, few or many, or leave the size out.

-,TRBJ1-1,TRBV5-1,CASSLVGENTEAFF
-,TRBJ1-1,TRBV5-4,CASSPMGQTNTEAFF
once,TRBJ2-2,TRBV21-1,CASSHRDSNTGELFF
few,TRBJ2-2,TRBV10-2,CASSAQGGGELFF
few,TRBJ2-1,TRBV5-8,CASTLMTGPGEQFF
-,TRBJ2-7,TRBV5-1,CASSLVVTGSYEQYF
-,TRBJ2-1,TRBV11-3,CASSLGTGSGNEQFF
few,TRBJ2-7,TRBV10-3,CAISEKAGGREQYF
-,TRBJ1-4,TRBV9,CASSGTGRTDEKLFF
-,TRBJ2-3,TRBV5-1,CASRRDSTDTQYF
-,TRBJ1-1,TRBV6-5,CASSYVGQGDTEAFF
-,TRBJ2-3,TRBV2,CASSTGLPRETDTQYF
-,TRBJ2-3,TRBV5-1,CASSLAGLAGTDTQYF
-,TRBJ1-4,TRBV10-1,CASSDSPEGEKLFF
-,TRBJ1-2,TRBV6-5,CATYEGGGYTF
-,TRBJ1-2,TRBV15,CATSQGYGYTF
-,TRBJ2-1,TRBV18,CASSPAGWMFF
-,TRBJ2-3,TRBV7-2,CASRQNTDTQYF
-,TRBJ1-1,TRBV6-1,CASSEAGEDTEAFF
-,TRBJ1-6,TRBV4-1,CASSLLASYNSPLHF
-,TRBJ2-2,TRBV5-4,CASSPRQGTTGELFF
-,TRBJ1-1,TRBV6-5,CASTNNLNTEAFF
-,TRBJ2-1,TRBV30,CAYRYSYNEQFF
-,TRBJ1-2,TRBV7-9,CASSPDDRIRGYTF
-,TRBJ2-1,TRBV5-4,CASSLMLAASPDNEQFF
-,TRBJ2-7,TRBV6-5,CASSIEQGLGEQYF
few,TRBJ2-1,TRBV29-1,CSVVTDSSYNEQFF
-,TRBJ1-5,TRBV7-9,CASSPGQGNQPQHF
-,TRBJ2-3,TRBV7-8,CASSVRASGRTDTQYF
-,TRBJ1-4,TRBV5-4,CASSLDREEKLFF
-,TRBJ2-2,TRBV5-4,CASRQTNTGELFF
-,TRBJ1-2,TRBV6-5,CASSYTGTGSGYTF
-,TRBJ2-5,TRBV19,CASDPTGDLQETQYF
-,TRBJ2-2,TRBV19,CATWNRANTGELFF
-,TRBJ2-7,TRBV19,CASSQGSGLISYEQYF
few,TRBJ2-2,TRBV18,CASSPTSGLNTGELFF
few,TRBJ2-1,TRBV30,CAWGLLGTLQQFF
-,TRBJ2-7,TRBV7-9,CASSLARDRVYEQYF
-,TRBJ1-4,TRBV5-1,CASSSAGAGNEKLFF
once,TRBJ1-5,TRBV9,CASGSSNQPQHF
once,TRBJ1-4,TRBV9,CASSVGPIGNGEKLFF
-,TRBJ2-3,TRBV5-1,CASSVSKLAGTDTQYF
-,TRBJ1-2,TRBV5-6,CASSATGGLSGYTF